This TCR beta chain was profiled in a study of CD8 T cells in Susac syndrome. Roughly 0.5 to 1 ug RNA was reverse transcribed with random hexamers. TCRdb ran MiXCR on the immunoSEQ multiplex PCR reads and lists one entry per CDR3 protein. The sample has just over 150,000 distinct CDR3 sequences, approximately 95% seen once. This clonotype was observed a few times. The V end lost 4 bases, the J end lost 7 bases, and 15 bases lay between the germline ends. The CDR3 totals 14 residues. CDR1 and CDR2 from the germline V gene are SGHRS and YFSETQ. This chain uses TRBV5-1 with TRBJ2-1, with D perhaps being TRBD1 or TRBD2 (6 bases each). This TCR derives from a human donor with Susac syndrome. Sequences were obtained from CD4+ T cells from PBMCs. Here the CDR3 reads CASSTPEGGNEQFF. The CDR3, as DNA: TGCGCCAGCAGCACCCCCGAAGGGGGGAATGAGCAGTTCTTC.